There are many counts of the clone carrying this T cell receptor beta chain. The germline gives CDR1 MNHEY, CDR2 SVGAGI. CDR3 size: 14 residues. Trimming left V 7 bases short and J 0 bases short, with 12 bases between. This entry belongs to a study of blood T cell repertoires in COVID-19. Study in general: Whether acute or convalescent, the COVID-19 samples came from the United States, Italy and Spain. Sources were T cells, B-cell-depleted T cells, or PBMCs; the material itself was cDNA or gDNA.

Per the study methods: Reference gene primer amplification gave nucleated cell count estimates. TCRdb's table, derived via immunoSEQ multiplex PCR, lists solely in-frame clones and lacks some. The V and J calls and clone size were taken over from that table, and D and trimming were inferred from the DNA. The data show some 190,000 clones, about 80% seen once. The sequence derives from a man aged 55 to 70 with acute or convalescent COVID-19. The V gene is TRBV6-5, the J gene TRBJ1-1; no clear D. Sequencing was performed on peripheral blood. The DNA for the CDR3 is TGTGCCAGCATGAGGGAAGGGATGAACACTGAAGCTTTCTTT. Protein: CASMREGMNTEAFF.